Listed here are 18 T cell receptor beta chains from one sample, sequenced in a study of blood T cell repertoires in COVID-19. The protocol was immunoSEQ multiplex PCR, while the TCRdb copy is restricted to in-frame clones and leaves out a portion. The data show around 100,000 clones, with more than 60% seen just once and roughly 20% held by the top ten. The sample comprised peripheral blood. These TCRs come from a man in his 70s with active or convalescent COVID-19.

The chain joins TRBV5-1 to TRBJ2-1, with 9 bases identical to TRBD1. The CDR3 extends over 14 amino acids. The V gene end was trimmed by 2 bases and the J gene end by 12 bases; junction bases not matched to a gene: 9. Germline V CDR1 and CDR2: SGHRS, YFSETQ. The CDR3 loop is CASSLITGGIAQFF. The CDR3 nucleotides read TGCGCCAGCAGCTTAATCACAGGGGGCATCGCGCAGTTCTTC. Using reference TRBV5-1 and TRBJ2-1 for the parts outside the CDR3, the full variable domain is KAGVTQTPRYLIKTRGQQVTLSCSPISGHRSVSWYQQTPGQGLQFLFEYFSETQRNKGNFPGRFSGRQFSNSRSEMNVSTLELGDSALYLCASSLITGGIAQFFGPGTRLTVL.

The chain couples TRBV7-9 to TRBJ1-2, with D perhaps TRBD1 (5 bases). V lost 6 bases to trimming and J lost 3 bases, with 20 bases between them. The CDR3 consists of 16 residues. Germline CDR1 SEHNR, CDR2 FQNEAQ (reference sequence). CDR3 loop: CASRHNPGVKDYGYTF. Written as DNA, the CDR3 is TGTGCCAGCAGACACAACCCGGGGGTGAAGGACTATGGCTACACCTTC.

The chain combines TRBV5-1 with TRBJ2-5; 14 bases map to TRBD2. V shed 4 bases and J 9 bases; nucleotides not matched to a gene: 8. Germline CDR1 SGHRS, CDR2 YFSETQ. The CDR3 spans 15 residues. The CDR3 bases are TGCGCCAGCAGCCCCGTGACTAGCGGGGGGGAGGCCCAGTACTTC. As protein: CASSPVTSGGEAQYF.

The V and J genes are TRBV3-1 (or the pseudogene TRBV3-2) and TRBJ2-1, with 8 nucleotides matching TRBD1. Germline trimming cut 5 bases from V and 5 bases from J; bases unmatched to any gene: 8. The CDR3 runs to 15 residues. In germline, CDR1 is LGHDT, CDR2 YNNKEL (reference sequence). Here the CDR3 reads CASSSGTGSNNEQFF. In DNA, the CDR3 is TGTGCCAGCAGCTCCGGGACAGGTAGTAACAATGAGCAGTTCTTC.

The CDR3 DNA follows: TGTGCCAGCAGGCCCTTAGCGGCCTACGAGCAGTACTTC. Protein: CASRPLAAYEQYF. The chain is built from TRBV6-6 and TRBJ2-7; possibly TRBD2 for D (6 bases). The CDR3 is 13 amino acids. Germline loops: CDR1 MNHNY, CDR2 SVGAGI (reference sequence). Trimming cost V 6 bases and J 2 bases, with 11 bases left between them.

The chain is built from TRBV7-2 and TRBJ1-1, with TRBD1 matching 9 bases. Looked up from germline, CDR1 is SGHTA and CDR2 is FQGNSA. Losses at the gene ends were 6 bases for V and 5 bases for J; bases not matched to a gene: 4. This CDR3 has 13 amino acids. The CDR3 sequence: CASRIQGATEAFF. DNA of the CDR3: TGTGCCAGCAGAATACAGGGGGCTACTGAAGCTTTCTTT.

The V call is TRBV3-1 (or the pseudogene TRBV3-2), the J call TRBJ2-1; D is unresolved. The V and J ends lost 4 bases and 9 bases respectively, with 16 bases between them. This CDR3 has 14 amino acids. Germline lookup yields CDR1 LGHDT and CDR2 YNNKEL (reference sequence). In nucleotides, the CDR3 is TGTGCCAGCAGCCCCCTGGCAGGCGAACTTGAGCAGTTCTTC. This gives the protein CASSPLAGELEQFF.

The rearrangement uses TRBV30 and TRBJ1-2, with D possibly being TRBD1 (6 bases). The length of the CDR3 is 14 residues. The germline V gene has CDR1 GTSNPN and CDR2 SVGIG (reference sequence). Trimming took 4 bases from V and 6 from J, leaving 18 bases between them. Written as DNA, the CDR3 is TGTGCCTGGACCGCAGACAGCGCAGGGGATGGCTACACCTTC. Encoded protein: CAWTADSAGDGYTF. The full variable domain, completed using reference TRBV30 and TRBJ1-2, is SQTIHQWPATLVQPVGSPLSLECTVEGTSNPNLYWYRQAAGRGLQLLFYSVGIGQISSEVPQNLSASRPQDRQFILSSKKLLLSDSGFYLCAWTADSAGDGYTFGSGTRLTVV.

The rearrangement uses TRBV6-5 and TRBJ1-2; possibly TRBD1 for D (6 bases). Germline assignment: CDR1 MNHEY and CDR2 SVGAGI. Between the trimmed V and J ends, which lost 8 bases and 4 bases, there was a span of 17 bases. CDR3 length: 14 residues. CDR3 sequence (DNA): TGTGCCAGCGCTTTGTCGGACAGCGGCTATGGCTACACCTTC. The encoded protein is CASALSDSGYGYTF.

The chain joins TRBV24-1 to TRBJ2-1; 7 positions agree with TRBD2. CDR3 length equals 17 residues. Trimming cost V 2 bases and J 0 bases; bases outside gene matches: 6. The V gene's germline CDR1 is KGHDR and CDR2 SFDVKD. The CDR3 here is CATSDSGPSGSYNEQFF. CDR3 in DNA: TGTGCCACCAGTGATTCGGGACCTAGCGGCTCCTACAATGAGCAGTTCTTC.

The J gene is TRBJ2-2, the V gene TRBV12-3 or TRBV12-4; 10 nucleotides match TRBD1. With 10 bases clipped from V and 6 bases from J, the junction kept 2 bases outside the gene matches. The CDR3 contains 12 residues. CDR3 in amino acids: CANGQGAGELFF. The DNA of the CDR3 is TGTGCCAACGGACAGGGGGCCGGGGAGCTGTTTTTT.

V is TRBV25-1 and J is TRBJ1-6; D is undetermined. Germline assignment: CDR1 MGHDK and CDR2 SYGVNS. This CDR3 contains 12 residues. Trimming removed 1 base at V and 10 bases at J, with 5 bases between. The CDR3 DNA is TGTGCCAGCAGTGAATTAGAGTCACCCCTCCACTTT. Amino acid sequence: CASSELESPLHF.

The J gene is TRBJ2-1, the V gene TRBV6-6; 11 bases agree with TRBD2. CDR3 length: 14 amino acids. Looked up from germline, CDR1 is MNHNY and CDR2 is SVGAGI (reference sequence). The V gene end was trimmed by 5 bases and the J gene end by 8 bases; junction bases not matched to a gene: 5. DNA of the CDR3: TGTGCCAGCAGTATTAGCGGGGGGGCACATGAGCAGTTCTTC. Residues: CASSISGGAHEQFF.

This clone occurred once. The chain is built from TRBV4-2 and TRBJ2-1; the match to TRBD2 covers 8 bases. The V gene end was trimmed by 1 base and the J gene end by 6 bases; junction bases not matched to a gene: 5. Looked up from germline, CDR1 is LGHNA and CDR2 is YNFKEQ. This CDR3 is 15 amino acids long. This chain's CDR3 is CASSQAGGGANEQFF. Written as DNA, the CDR3 is TGTGCCAGCAGCCAAGCCGGGGGGGGAGCCAATGAGCAGTTCTTC.

The rearrangement joins TRBV19 to TRBJ1-2; D may be TRBD1 (6 bases). V was clipped by 5 bases and J by 4 bases, with 11 bases between them. The germline V gene encodes CDR1 LNHDA and CDR2 SQIVND (reference sequence). The CDR3 contains 13 residues. The CDR3 DNA sequence: TGTGCCAGTAGTCAAGGGGGGGCCTATGGCTACACCTTC. Protein product: CASSQGGAYGYTF.

V usage is TRBV3-1 (or the pseudogene TRBV3-2) and J usage is TRBJ1-2, with D unclear. Trimming removed 0 bases at V and 2 bases at J, with 7 bases between. There are 14 residues in the CDR3. The germline gives CDR1 LGHDT, CDR2 YNNKEL (reference sequence). CDR3 nucleotides: TGTGCCAGCAGCCAAGAAGGAGGAAACTATGGCTACACCTTC. Translating gives CASSQEGGNYGYTF.

The chain uses TRBV12-3 or TRBV12-4 and TRBJ1-2; possible D gene TRBD1, 5 bases. V was trimmed by 3 bases and J by 4 bases, leaving 9 bases between them. The CDR3 extends over 13 amino acids. The CDR3 spells CASSFGRGYGYTF. The CDR3 DNA reads TGTGCCAGCAGTTTCGGAAGGGGCTATGGCTACACCTTC.

The chain combines TRBV5-6 with TRBJ1-5; a possible D gene is TRBD1 (5 bases). CDR3 size: 15 residues. CDR1 is SGHDT and CDR2 is YYEEEE in the germline V gene. V was trimmed by 1 base and J by 2 bases, leaving 10 bases between them. In DNA, the CDR3 is TGTGCCAGCAGCTTGAAGGGACTAGGCAATCAGCCCCAGCATTTT. This codes for CASSLKGLGNQPQHF.